One sample yielded the 28 T cell receptor beta chains listed below, sequenced in a study of T cells in Graves' hyperthyroidism and ophthalmopathy. TCR beta CDR3 sequences were amplified from RNA transcripts. During a first-round RT-PCR of the TCR CDR3, the HTBI primer set was used. TCRdb processed the multiplex PCR reads anew with MiXCR; each CDR3 protein has one entry. The sample yields 500,000 or so distinct CDR3 sequences, approximately 17% seen once. What was sequenced was blood. All receptors derive from a woman under 30 with Graves' ophthalmopathy.

Many counts were recorded for this clonotype. The V call is TRBV20-1, the J call TRBJ2-7, with 14 bases fitting TRBD2. The junction had 7 bases not matched to a gene; V was cut back by 4 bases and J by 5 bases. The CDR3 is 15 amino acids. The V gene's germline CDR1 is DFQATT and CDR2 SNEGSKA (reference sequence). The CDR3 is CSAIRLAGGPNEQYF. In nucleotides, the CDR3 is TGCAGTGCTATTCGACTAGCGGGGGGGCCCAACGAGCAGTACTTC.

This clonotype was picked up many times. V usage is TRBV28 and J usage is TRBJ1-4, with D uncertain. The CDR3 totals 13 residues. Trimming left V 6 bases short and J 7 bases short, with 12 bases between. CDR1 is MDHEN, CDR2 SYDVKM, per germline. CDR3: CASSLPRPEKLFF. Here the CDR3 DNA reads TGTGCCAGCAGCCTCCCGCGGCCTGAAAAACTGTTTTTT. Looking up the rest from reference TRBV28 and TRBJ1-4 gives the full variable domain: DVKVTQSSRYLVKRTGEKVFLECVQDMDHENMFWYRQDPGLGLRLIYFSYDVKMKEKGDIPEGYSVSREKKERFSLILESASTNQTSMYLCASSLPRPEKLFFGSGTQLSVL.

This clonotype was observed at least ten times. This chain connects TRBV7-9 to TRBJ2-7; tentatively, D is TRBD2 (6 bases). The V gene's germline CDR1 is SEHNR and CDR2 FQNEAQ (reference sequence). The CDR3 sequence is 14 residues long. Trimming took off 4 bases at V and 0 bases at J, with 10 bases between the two ends. In nucleotides, the CDR3 is TGTGCCAGCAGCTCCTTAGCGGCCTCCTACGAGCAGTACTTC. This sequence encodes CASSSLAASYEQYF.

As regards this clonotype: Just one base apart from a much larger clone, this may be a read error. No conserved phenylalanine or tryptophan ends this CDR3, so it is likely a read error. This sequence joins TRBV20-1 and TRBJ1-5; D is uncertain. This CDR3 has 12 residues. The V gene lost 2 bases and the J gene lost 4 bases, with 6 bases spanning the gap. From germline, CDR1 is DFQATT and CDR2 SNEGSKA (reference sequence). CDR3 nucleotide sequence: TGCAGTGCTAGACCCAGGAATCAGCCCCAGCATCTT. The encoded protein is CSARPRNQPQHL.

This clonotype was counted ten times or more. The J gene is TRBJ1-1, the V gene TRBV30; tentative D call: TRBD1 (5 bases). This CDR3 is built from 16 residues. Germline values: CDR1 GTSNPN, CDR2 SVGIG (reference sequence). Trimming took off 0 bases at V and 1 base at J, with 15 bases between the two ends. CDR3 DNA: TGTGCCTGGAGTGTCAAGTGGGGCATGGAGAACACTGAAGCTTTCTTT. Translating gives CAWSVKWGMENTEAFF.

The V call is TRBV7-9, the J call TRBJ1-1; 8 bases line up with TRBD1. V lost 5 bases to trimming and J lost 6 bases; unmatched junction nucleotides: 11. In germline, CDR1 is SEHNR, CDR2 FQNEAQ (reference sequence). CDR3 length: 15 residues. This chain's CDR3 is CASSDDRGAAAEAFF. The CDR3 DNA follows: TGTGCCAGCAGCGATGACAGGGGAGCGGCGGCTGAAGCTTTCTTT. The whole variable domain, remainder taken from reference TRBV7-9 and TRBJ1-1, is DTGVSQNPRHKITKRGQNVTFRCDPISEHNRLYWYRQTLGQGPEFLTYFQNEAQLEKSRLLSDRFSAERPKGSFSTLEIQRTEQGDSAMYLCASSDDRGAAAEAFFGQGTRLTVV.

This chain joins TRBV7-9 and TRBJ2-1, with unresolved D. V lost 6 bases to trimming and J lost 4 bases, with 10 bases between them. The germline V gene has CDR1 SEHNR and CDR2 FQNEAQ (reference sequence). This CDR3 is built from 13 residues. The CDR3 loop reads CASSSSLYNEQFF. The CDR3 DNA reads TGTGCCAGCAGTTCGAGCCTATACAATGAGCAGTTCTTC.

The rearrangement uses TRBV20-1 and TRBJ2-7; 7 nucleotides agree with TRBD2. Germline V gene data show CDR1 as DFQATT and CDR2 as SNEGSKA (reference sequence). The CDR3 spans 16 residues. Unmatched junction bases numbered 13, after V lost 0 bases and J lost 5 bases. The CDR3 DNA reads TGCAGTGCTAGAGACTTGAGGGCGGGAGTAGGGCACGAGCAGTACTTC. It encodes CSARDLRAGVGHEQYF.

This clonotype was recorded once. Compared with germline, one end of the junction differs, possibly owing to a read error. V usage is TRBV6-5 and J usage is TRBJ2-1; possibly TRBD2 for D (6 bases). The CDR3 totals 13 residues. Germline V CDR1 and CDR2: MNHEY, SVGAGI. The CDR3 spells CASSYSDYNGQFF. The CDR3 nucleotides are TGTGCCAGCAGTTATTCGGACTACAATGGGCAGTTCTTC.

This rearrangement joins TRBV10-3 to TRBJ1-1, with 7 bases identical to TRBD1. V lost 10 bases to trimming and J lost 6 bases; unmatched junction nucleotides: 17. The CDR3 is 15 residues long. Looked up from germline, CDR1 is ENHRY and CDR2 is SYGVKD. CDR3 in DNA: TGTGCCAGCAGCAAACGAGGGGGCGCGGCCGCTGAAGCTTTCTTT. It translates to CASSKRGGAAAEAFF.

This clonotype showed up many times. V and J are TRBV3-1 and TRBJ1-1; 9 positions match TRBD1. Germline-derived CDR1 and CDR2 are LGHDT and YNNKEL (reference sequence). This CDR3 has 17 residues. V lost 5 bases, J lost 5 bases, and 15 bases stayed unmatched. CDR3 nucleotide sequence: TGTGCCAGCAGCGCAAGTCCCGGGACAGGGAGGTGGACTGAAGCTTTCTTT. Amino acids: CASSASPGTGRWTEAFF. Combining the CDR3 with reference TRBV3-1 and TRBJ1-1 gives the whole variable domain DTAVSQTPKYLVTQMGNDKSIKCEQNLGHDTMYWYKQDSKKFLKIMFSYNNKELIINETVPNRFSPKSPDKAHLNLHINSLELGDSAVYFCASSASPGTGRWTEAFFGQGTRLTVV.

A note on this clonotype: A much larger clone differs from this one at a single base, so this may be a read error. The chain combines TRBV20-1 with TRBJ2-3, with D possibly TRBD2 on 5 matching bases. Germline CDR1 reads DFQATT; CDR2 reads SNEGSKA (reference sequence). Trimming took off 3 bases at V and 1 base at J, with 11 bases between the two ends. This CDR3 comprises 14 residues. The CDR3 nucleotides read TGCAGTGCTAGGATGAGCGGATGCACAGATACGCAGTATTTT. Protein: CSARMSGCTDTQYF.

This rearrangement joins TRBV5-1 to TRBJ2-1; no definite D call. With 0 bases removed from V and 10 bases from J, the gap between germline ends came to 11 bases. The CDR3 length is 13 residues. In germline, CDR1 is SGHRS, CDR2 YFSETQ. The CDR3 DNA reads TGCGCCAGCAGCTTGGTAACACCCCCCGAGCAGTTCTTC. Protein: CASSLVTPPEQFF.

On this clonotype itself: A much more abundant neighbour one base away suggests this may be a read error. The V gene is TRBV15, the J gene TRBJ1-5, with D hard to call. The CDR3 spans 16 residues. The V gene's germline CDR1 is LNHNV and CDR2 YYDKDF (reference sequence). In nucleotides, the CDR3 is TGTGCCACCAGCAGAGATGGGCGGGGTAGCAATCAGCCCCGGCATTTT. Its translation is CATSRDGRGSNQPRHF. The variable domain in full, completed from reference TRBV15 and TRBJ1-5, reads DAMVIQNPRYQVTQFGKPVTLSCSQTLNHNVMYWYQQKSSQAPKLLFHYYDKDFNNEADTPDNFQSRRPNTSFCFLDIRSPGLGDTAMYLCATSRDGRGSNQPRHFGDGTRLSIL.

This clonotype was seen repeatedly, ten times or more. At one end, the junction sequence differs from germline, possibly due to a read error. The chain has TRBV6-2 or TRBV6-3 and TRBJ2-5; D tentatively reads TRBD1 or TRBD2 (6 bases each). CDR3 size: 12 residues. CDR1 is MNHEY and CDR2 is SVGEGT in the germline V gene. The chain's CDR3 is CASSPQGGTEYF. The CDR3 DNA reads as TGTGCCAGCAGCCCCCAAGGGGGGACCGAGTACTTC.

Notes on this clonotype: One end of the junction varies from germline; a read error may be responsible. The rearrangement links TRBV18 to TRBJ2-5; D gene unclear. Germline loops: CDR1 KGHSH, CDR2 LQKENI. The CDR3 sequence is 13 residues long. This CDR3 reads CASSPTIQETRYF. The CDR3 DNA is TGTGCCAGCTCACCAACTATACAAGAGACCCGGTACTTC.

This clonotype was found many times. The J gene is TRBJ1-1, the V gene TRBV6-6; D remains ambiguous. Germline loops: CDR1 MNHNY, CDR2 SVGAGI (reference sequence). Trimming stripped 0 bases from V and 0 bases from J, with 14 bases between. CDR3 length equals 17 residues. CDR3 sequence (DNA): TGTGCCAGCAGTTACTCTCGGACCCGACTGTTGAACACTGAAGCTTTCTTT. Its translation: CASSYSRTRLLNTEAFF.

This clonotype occurred a few times. The gene calls are TRBV7-9 and TRBJ2-2, with 7 bases that match TRBD1. CDR1 is SEHNR and CDR2 is FQNEAQ in the germline V gene (reference sequence). This CDR3 contains 16 residues. V was pared by 5 bases and J by 3 bases, with 9 bases of the junction left unmatched. CDR3 nucleotides: TGTGCCAGCAGCCTGTCGGACAGGATTGACACCGGGGAGCTGTTTTTT. Translating it yields CASSLSDRIDTGELFF.

CDR3 residues: CASAPGLAGGHGTGELFF. In nucleotides, the CDR3 is TGTGCCAGCGCGCCTGGACTAGCGGGGGGGCACGGCACCGGGGAGCTGTTTTTT. The chain joins TRBV6-1 to TRBJ2-2, with 15 bases identical to TRBD2. V trimming: 8 bases; J trimming: 4 bases; junction bases outside the gene matches: 11. The length of the CDR3 is 18 residues. The germline V gene encodes CDR1 MNHNS and CDR2 SASEGT.

This clonotype was observed a single time. This chain joins TRBV28 and TRBJ2-3; TRBD1 agrees at 9 bases. Trimming removed 5 bases from V and 5 bases from J; junction bases left unmatched: 8. The CDR3 contains 15 residues. Germline assignment: CDR1 MDHEN and CDR2 SYDVKM. The CDR3 is CASSRDRVPQDTQYF. CDR3 DNA sequence: TGTGCCAGCAGTCGGGACAGGGTACCTCAAGATACGCAGTATTTT. The full variable domain, rest sourced from reference TRBV28 and TRBJ2-3, is DVKVTQSSRYLVKRTGEKVFLECVQDMDHENMFWYRQDPGLGLRLIYFSYDVKMKEKGDIPEGYSVSREKKERFSLILESASTNQTSMYLCASSRDRVPQDTQYFGPGTRLTVL.

In this sample, this clonotype turned up many times. The rearrangement uses TRBV30 and TRBJ1-2; no reliable D call. V shed 0 bases and J shed 1 base, with 9 bases lying between them. Germline V CDR1 and CDR2: GTSNPN, SVGIG (reference sequence). The CDR3 loop spans 14 amino acids. CDR3 nucleotides: TGTGCCTGGAGTGTAGAGTCCTTTAACTATGGCTACACCTTC. This gives the protein CAWSVESFNYGYTF.

This clonotype was seen more than once but under ten times. The chain links TRBV19 to TRBJ1-5; a weak D match, TRBD1 (6 bases). Looked up from germline, CDR1 is LNHDA and CDR2 is SQIVND (reference sequence). This CDR3 has 17 amino acids. Trimming removed 6 bases at V and 1 base at J, with 19 bases between. The CDR3 DNA sequence: TGTGCCAGTAGGGGTCGGACGCAGGGGAAGAGCAATCAGCCCCAGCATTTT. Protein: CASRGRTQGKSNQPQHF.

The table lists this clonotype with a few counts. The chain links TRBV10-3 to TRBJ2-3; 12 bases line up with TRBD1. Trimming cost V 9 bases and J 4 bases; bases outside gene matches: 14. The CDR3 loop spans 17 amino acids. Germline loops: CDR1 ENHRY, CDR2 SYGVKD. CDR3 in amino acids: CAIKGQGAELAADTQYF. CDR3 in DNA: TGTGCCATTAAGGGACAGGGGGCCGAACTAGCAGCAGATACGCAGTATTTT.

This clonotype was detected only a few times. The chain has TRBV29-1 and TRBJ1-4; the D is unclear. The CDR3 spans 12 residues. V lost 5 bases to trimming and J lost 0 bases, with 4 bases between them. CDR1 is SQVTM and CDR2 is ANQGSEA in the germline V gene. DNA of the CDR3: TGCAGCGTTAGAGCAACTAATGAAAAACTGTTTTTT. Protein: CSVRATNEKLFF.

CDR3 loop: CAWDPGTLGHEQFF. The CDR3 nucleotides read TGTGCCTGGGATCCCGGGACCCTCGGTCATGAGCAGTTCTTC. This chain links TRBV30 with TRBJ2-1; either TRBD1 or TRBD2 may supply D (5 bases each). Germline lookup yields CDR1 GTSNPN and CDR2 SVGIG (reference sequence). The CDR3 consists of 14 residues. The germline V and J ends were trimmed by 5 bases and 8 bases, with 19 bases remaining between them.

Points on this clonotype: A read error is possible here, since a much larger clone lies one base away. DNA for the CDR3: TGTGCCAGCAGTTTCTCGACTAGGTGCACAGATACGCAGTATTTT. Translating gives CASSFSTRCTDTQYF. The chain is built from TRBV28 and TRBJ2-3, with a tentative D call TRBD2 (6 bases). In germline, CDR1 is MDHEN, CDR2 SYDVKM. The V end lost 3 bases, the J end lost 1 base, and 11 bases lay between the germline ends. This CDR3 is built from 15 residues.

This clonotype was picked up many times. The chain couples TRBV3-1 to TRBJ1-5; a weak D match, TRBD1 (6 bases). The V gene lost 1 base and the J gene lost 3 bases, with 7 bases spanning the gap. Germline lookup yields CDR1 LGHDT and CDR2 YNNKEL (reference sequence). This CDR3 region has 14 residues. CDR3 region: CASSQAGVNQPQHF. As DNA, the CDR3 is TGTGCCAGCAGCCAAGCAGGGGTCAATCAGCCCCAGCATTTT.

This clonotype was seen a few times. This chain joins TRBV12-3 or TRBV12-4 and TRBJ2-2, with 12 bases aligning to TRBD1. J was trimmed by 6 bases and V by 3 bases; bases with no gene match: 2. This CDR3 has 15 residues. The chain's CDR3 is CASSFRDRGPGELFF. The CDR3 coding sequence is TGTGCCAGCAGTTTTAGGGACAGGGGGCCCGGGGAGCTGTTTTTT.